These 20 T cell receptor beta chains were sequenced from one sample in a study of T cells of healthy individuals. Each CDR3 protein gets one entry after TCRdb re-called the 5' RACE reads with MiXCR. The table lists about 100,000 distinct CDR3 sequences, approximately 18% of them singletons. The source is a human donor in good health.

This clonotype was detected only a few times. This rearrangement joins TRBV6-5 to TRBJ2-1; 8 bases line up with TRBD2. Germline V CDR1 and CDR2: MNHEY, SVGAGI. CDR3 size: 14 residues. After removal of 6 bases from V and 9 bases from J, the junction contained 10 bases not matched to a gene. DNA of the CDR3: TGTGCCAGCAGGGTGCGGACTAGCTGGGGTGAGCAGTTCTTC. It encodes CASRVRTSWGEQFF.

In its sample, this clonotype was seen many times. The rearrangement joins TRBV28 to TRBJ2-5; TRBD2 agrees at 11 bases. This CDR3 is 14 amino acids long. Germline lookup yields CDR1 MDHEN and CDR2 SYDVKM. With V trimmed by 5 bases and J by 7 bases, 6 bases remained unmatched. The CDR3 reads CASSPTSGRTTQYF. CDR3 bases: TGTGCCAGCAGTCCCACTAGCGGGAGAACGACCCAGTACTTC.

This clonotype appeared once. The chain carries TRBV3-1 and TRBJ2-7, with a tentative D call TRBD2 (6 bases). Trimming pared 5 bases from V and 5 bases from J, leaving 13 bases between. The CDR3 covers 13 residues. Germline assignment: CDR1 LGHDT and CDR2 YNNKEL (reference sequence). The CDR3 DNA sequence: TGTGCCAGCAGCTCCGGGGGTCCAAACGAGCAGTACTTC. Translating it yields CASSSGGPNEQYF.

V gene TRBV20-1 combines with J gene TRBJ2-3; unclear D gene. Trimming left V 5 bases short and J 2 bases short, with 14 bases between. Germline values: CDR1 DFQATT, CDR2 SNEGSKA (reference sequence). CDR3 size: 14 residues. The CDR3 spells CSAPLVSHTDTQYF. CDR3 sequence (DNA): TGCAGTGCTCCTTTGGTGTCCCACACAGATACGCAGTATTTT.

DNA for the CDR3: TGTGCCAGCAGTGAAATCAGGGGATACGAGCAGTACTTC. It translates to CASSEIRGYEQYF. The chain combines TRBV2 with TRBJ2-7, with D possibly TRBD1 on 6 matching bases. CDR1 SNHLY and CDR2 FYNNEI come from the germline V gene. Trimming stripped 2 bases from V and 4 bases from J, with 9 bases between. This CDR3 is 13 amino acids long.

This clonotype was seen a few times. This sequence joins TRBV2 and TRBJ2-7; D remains unclear. The CDR3 runs 12 residues. The ends were cut back, 8 bases at V and 2 bases at J, with 10 bases in the middle. CDR1 and CDR2 from the germline V gene are SNHLY and FYNNEI. The DNA of the CDR3 is TGTGCCAGCCGCCGACAAGCCTACGAGCAGTACTTC. Translation gives CASRRQAYEQYF.

This clonotype has a count of ten or more. The rearrangement uses TRBV20-1 and TRBJ1-1, with a weak D call TRBD1 (5 bases). V was shortened by 0 bases and J by 2 bases, with 10 bases between the two germline ends. The germline CDR1 and CDR2 sequences are DFQATT and SNEGSKA (reference sequence). This CDR3 contains 14 residues. CDR3 residues: CSARDARGNTEAFF. In DNA, the CDR3 is TGCAGTGCTAGAGATGCAAGGGGTAACACTGAAGCTTTCTTT.

This sequence joins TRBV3-1 and TRBJ2-5; tentatively, D is TRBD1 or TRBD2 (5 bases each). Germline loops: CDR1 LGHDT, CDR2 YNNKEL (reference sequence). The CDR3 is 11 residues long. Between the trimmed V and J ends, which lost 1 base and 9 bases, there was a span of 6 bases. This CDR3 is CASSQGDAQYF. DNA of the CDR3: TGTGCCAGCAGCCAAGGGGACGCCCAGTACTTC.

The chain has TRBV5-1 and TRBJ2-7; D is undetermined. CDR1 and CDR2 (germline): SGHRS, YFSETQ. The CDR3 extends over 13 amino acids. V was shortened by 1 base and J by 4 bases, with 9 bases between the two germline ends. CDR3 loop: CASSLNFEYEQYF. The CDR3 DNA sequence: TGCGCCAGCAGCTTGAACTTCGAATACGAGCAGTACTTC.

This clonotype was seen a single time. This chain links TRBV28 with TRBJ1-4; D may be TRBD1 (6 bases). V was clipped by 6 bases and J by 2 bases, with 10 bases between them. The CDR3 is 14 amino acids. The germline V gene has CDR1 MDHEN and CDR2 SYDVKM. The CDR3 loop reads CASREGGTNEKLFF. The DNA of the CDR3 is TGTGCCAGCAGGGAAGGGGGGACTAATGAAAAACTGTTTTTT.

This clonotype was counted only a few times. The chain links TRBV7-8 to TRBJ2-1; possible D gene TRBD2, 5 bases. V lost 2 bases and J lost 0, with 17 bases in between. This CDR3 contains 18 residues. Germline V gene lookup returns CDR1 SGHVS and CDR2 FQNEAQ. In nucleotides, the CDR3 is TGTGCCAGCAGCTTAATTCGGGCGGGTGCGAGCTCCTACAATGAGCAGTTCTTC. Translating it yields CASSLIRAGASSYNEQFF.

This clonotype was picked up one time. The genes are TRBV3-1 and TRBJ2-3; 9 nucleotides line up with TRBD2. The CDR3 has 16 amino acids. Germline CDR1 and CDR2: LGHDT and YNNKEL (reference sequence). J lost 8 bases, V lost 0 bases, and 9 bases had no gene match. The CDR3 region has the DNA TGTGCCAGCAGCCAAGAATCTAGCGGGATATCTGGTACGCAGTATTTT. Amino acids: CASSQESSGISGTQYF.

This sequence joins TRBV5-1 and TRBJ2-7; TRBD2 matches 8 bases. V lost 4 bases and J lost 1; bases outside the gene matches: 4. Germline CDR1 and CDR2: SGHRS and YFSETQ. There are 14 residues in the CDR3. The CDR3 region is CASSLTSGSYEQYF. The CDR3 coding sequence is TGCGCCAGCAGCCTTACTAGCGGTTCCTACGAGCAGTACTTC.

The chain links TRBV6-1 to TRBJ1-6; 7 bases are a match to TRBD1. This CDR3 comprises 16 residues. The germline CDR1 and CDR2 sequences are MNHNS and SASEGT. After removal of 0 bases from V and 6 bases from J, the junction contained 5 bases not matched to a gene. DNA for the CDR3: TGTGCCAGCAGTGAAGCAGGGGGCGCGGGTAATTCACCCCTCCACTTT. It yields the protein CASSEAGGAGNSPLHF.

This clonotype was seen many times. The chain couples TRBV4-1 to TRBJ2-1; 9 nucleotides align to TRBD2. This CDR3 region has 17 residues. V lost 0 bases to trimming and J lost 6 bases; unmatched junction nucleotides: 9. Germline lookup yields CDR1 MGHRA and CDR2 YSYEKL. The CDR3 DNA reads as TGCGCCAGCAGCCAAGATATAGCGGGAGCCGTTCGCAATGAGCAGTTCTTC. This encodes CASSQDIAGAVRNEQFF.

This clonotype has at least ten counts. The rearrangement joins TRBV28 to TRBJ2-7, with D possibly matching TRBD1 (6 bases). Deletions cut 5 bases from V and 3 bases from J, with 11 bases between. This CDR3 is built from 13 residues. Germline values: CDR1 MDHEN, CDR2 SYDVKM. This chain's CDR3 is CASSPGQSYEQYF. The CDR3 nucleotides are TGTGCCAGCAGTCCTGGACAGAGCTACGAGCAGTACTTC.

At least ten counts were recorded for this clonotype. This chain uses TRBV20-1 with TRBJ2-2; 7 nucleotides line up with TRBD1. Germline V CDR1 and CDR2: DFQATT, SNEGSKA (reference sequence). There are 14 residues in the CDR3. J was trimmed by 3 bases and V by 1 base; bases with no gene match: 2. CDR3 sequence: CSARVGGDTGELFF. The CDR3 DNA is TGCAGTGCTAGAGTAGGGGGCGACACCGGGGAGCTGTTTTTT.

The rearrangement links TRBV27 to TRBJ2-5; D is possibly TRBD1 or TRBD2 (5 bases each). The V end was cut by 3 bases, the J end by 1 base, with 9 bases between. CDR1 is MNHEY, CDR2 SMNVEV, per germline (reference sequence). The length of the CDR3 is 14 residues. CDR3 loop: CASSFRDGQETQYF. CDR3 coding DNA: TGTGCCAGCAGTTTTCGGGACGGCCAAGAGACCCAGTACTTC.

As to this clonotype: A much larger clonotype is one base distant, so this may be a read error. This chain links TRBV4-3 with TRBJ1-6; D is undetermined. CDR1 is LGHNA, CDR2 YSLEER, per germline. The CDR3 loop spans 15 amino acids. This CDR3 is CAGSQDDGQNSPLHF. CDR3 sequence (DNA): TGCGCCGGCAGCCAAGATGACGGGCAAAATTCACCCCTCCACTTT.

This clonotype was counted a few times. The CDR3 DNA reads as TGCAGCGTTCGATCGGGAGGGGGGTCCTACAATGAGCAGTTCTTC. It specifies CSVRSGGGSYNEQFF. The V call is TRBV29-1, the J call TRBJ2-1, with 8 bases fitting TRBD2. Looked up from germline, CDR1 is SQVTM and CDR2 is ANQGSEA. V lost 5 bases to trimming and J lost 1 base; unmatched junction nucleotides: 7. The CDR3 is 15 amino acids.